Each of the 22 T cell receptor beta chains below was sequenced from the same sample in a study of identical twins. In TCRdb, the 5' RACE reads were re-called with MiXCR into one record per CDR3 protein. The sample shows more than 400,000 distinct CDR3 sequences, roughly 15% of them seen only once. The same data also contributed to another study, on yellow fever vaccine responses in identical twins.

Sequencing was performed on CD4+ T cells sorted from blood. The origin of the receptors is a young woman in good health.

This clonotype has only a few counts. A clone one base away is much larger, so this may be a read error. The chain carries TRBV7-9 and TRBJ1-1; D ambiguous. CDR3 length: 13 residues. V was clipped by 6 bases and J by 0 bases, with 8 bases between them. Per germline, CDR1 SEHNR and CDR2 FQNEAQ (reference sequence). CDR3 sequence reads: CASRGEMNTEAFF. The DNA for the CDR3 is TGTGCCAGCAGGGGAGAGATGAACACTGAAGCTTTCTTT.

This rearrangement joins TRBV6-4 to TRBJ2-3; unclear D gene. Trimming shortened V by 0 bases and J by 1 base, and 11 bases separated the two germline ends. Germline values: CDR1 MRHNA, CDR2 SNTAGT. This CDR3 spans 16 amino acids. CDR3 in DNA: TGTGCCAGCAGTGACTCTAGAGGCCCCGGCACAGATACGCAGTATTTT. Its protein product is CASSDSRGPGTDTQYF.

This clonotype was counted between two and nine times. The V and J genes are TRBV6-5 and TRBJ1-1; no definite D call. V was trimmed by 2 bases and J by 2 bases, leaving 12 bases between them. The CDR3 covers 15 residues. Germline V gene sequence: CDR1 MNHEY, CDR2 SVGAGI. As DNA, the CDR3 is TGTGCCAGCAGTTACCCGGAAACGGTTAACACTGAAGCTTTCTTT. Translation gives CASSYPETVNTEAFF.

The V call is TRBV24-1, the J call TRBJ2-5; D tentatively fits TRBD1 or TRBD2 (6 bases each). This CDR3 has 13 residues. V dropped 5 bases and J dropped 4 bases, with 10 bases sitting between them. Germline V gene lookup returns CDR1 KGHDR and CDR2 SFDVKD. In DNA form, the CDR3 reads TGTGCCACCAGTGGGGGGGCCCTAGAGACCCAGTACTTC. Translating it yields CATSGGALETQYF.

This clonotype has a handful of counts. V usage is TRBV7-9 and J usage is TRBJ1-4, with 7 bases matching TRBD1. This CDR3 contains 15 residues. From germline, CDR1 is SEHNR and CDR2 FQNEAQ (reference sequence). Trimming took 5 bases from V and 7 from J; bases not matched to a gene: 10. Here the CDR3 reads CASSPKEGAAEKLFF. In DNA, the CDR3 is TGTGCCAGCAGCCCGAAGGAGGGGGCCGCTGAAAAACTGTTTTTT.

This clonotype was counted only a few times. V gene TRBV7-9 combines with J gene TRBJ2-2, with D tentatively TRBD1 (5 bases). CDR1 and CDR2 (germline): SEHNR, FQNEAQ (reference sequence). The CDR3 extends over 16 amino acids. V was trimmed by 5 bases and J by 6 bases, leaving 19 bases between them. The CDR3 region is CASSPLPPQDAGELFF. The CDR3 DNA reads TGTGCCAGCAGCCCTCTCCCCCCACAGGACGCCGGGGAGCTGTTTTTT.

This clonotype was counted only a few times. The chain is built from TRBV5-1 and TRBJ2-5; D is perhaps TRBD2 (5 bases). Trimming pared 4 bases from V and 7 bases from J, leaving 14 bases between. The CDR3 sequence is 13 residues long. Germline CDR1 SGHRS, CDR2 YFSETQ. The CDR3 loop is CASSQDSIGTQYF. CDR3 sequence (DNA): TGCGCCAGCAGCCAGGACTCTATAGGGACCCAGTACTTC.

In this sample, this clonotype turned up a few times. The rearrangement links TRBV5-1 to TRBJ2-6; D is unclear. V lost 0 bases and J lost 0, with 7 bases in between. Germline V gene data show CDR1 as SGHRS and CDR2 as YFSETQ. CDR3 length: 16 residues. This CDR3 reads CASSLGVSSGANVLTF. In DNA form, the CDR3 reads TGCGCCAGCAGCTTGGGGGTCTCCTCTGGGGCCAACGTCCTGACTTTC.

This chain uses TRBV12-3 or TRBV12-4 with TRBJ2-7, with 7 bases identical to TRBD2. This CDR3 spans 15 amino acids. V lost 1 base to trimming and J lost 3 bases; unmatched junction nucleotides: 6. The CDR3 nucleotides read TGTGCCAGCAGTTTAGGTCGCAGCGGGGTCTACGAGCAGTACTTC. Amino acids: CASSLGRSGVYEQYF.

A few counts support this clonotype. V is TRBV7-6 and J is TRBJ2-3, with TRBD2 matching over 13 bases. The germline gives CDR1 SGHVS, CDR2 FNYEAQ. With V trimmed by 0 bases and J by 0 bases, 6 bases remained unmatched. The CDR3 extends over 19 amino acids. The CDR3 here is CASSLAPPGLAGSTDTQYF. CDR3 DNA sequence: TGTGCCAGCAGCTTAGCGCCCCCGGGACTAGCGGGAAGCACAGATACGCAGTATTTT. Supplemented by reference TRBV7-6 and TRBJ2-3, the full variable domain reads GAGVSQSPRYKVTKRGQDVALRCDPISGHVSLYWYRQALGQGPEFLTYFNYEAQQDKSGLPNDRFSAERPEGSISTLTIQRTEQRDSAMYRCASSLAPPGLAGSTDTQYFGPGTRLTVL.

This clonotype was detected a few times. This chain joins TRBV5-6 and TRBJ1-5; D gene unclear. The CDR3 length is 14 residues. V shed 0 bases and J shed 3 bases, with 7 bases lying between them. The germline V gene encodes CDR1 SGHDT and CDR2 YYEEEE. CDR3 residues: CASSLGRNNQPQHF. For the CDR3, the DNA is TGTGCCAGCAGCTTGGGCAGGAACAATCAGCCCCAGCATTTT.

The chain uses TRBV5-6 and TRBJ2-1; perhaps TRBD1 as D (6 bases). V was shortened by 4 bases and J by 3 bases, with 11 bases between the two germline ends. Germline V gene sequence: CDR1 SGHDT, CDR2 YYEEEE. The CDR3 runs 14 residues. In nucleotides, the CDR3 is TGTGCCAGCAGCCTATGGGACAACTACAATGAGCAGTTCTTC. Protein: CASSLWDNYNEQFF.

This clonotype has ten or more counts. The V call is TRBV5-1, the J call TRBJ1-4; a possible D gene is TRBD1 (6 bases). This CDR3 comprises 14 residues. Trimming removed 2 bases from V and 6 bases from J, with 11 bases in between. Germline-derived CDR1 and CDR2 are SGHRS and YFSETQ. The CDR3 sequence is CASSFRGSDEKLFF. CDR3 sequence (DNA): TGCGCCAGCAGCTTCAGGGGTTCCGATGAAAAACTGTTTTTT.

This clonotype showed up just a few times. This chain links TRBV20-1 with TRBJ2-1; unclear D gene. Between the trimmed V and J ends, which lost 2 bases and 10 bases, there was a span of 12 bases. Germline loops: CDR1 DFQATT, CDR2 SNEGSKA (reference sequence). CDR3 length equals 12 residues. The CDR3 spells CSARPFSEEQFF. DNA of the CDR3: TGCAGTGCTAGACCCTTCAGCGAGGAGCAGTTCTTC.

The genes are TRBV7-2 and TRBJ2-1; D remains ambiguous. CDR1 and CDR2 from the germline V gene are SGHTA and FQGNSA. The CDR3 runs to 14 residues. V shed 1 base and J shed 0 bases, with 4 bases lying between them. Here the CDR3 reads CASSLGISYNEQFF. The CDR3 DNA sequence: TGTGCCAGCAGCTTAGGAATCTCCTACAATGAGCAGTTCTTC.

The chain recombines TRBV27 with TRBJ2-1; 7 bases match TRBD1. V shed 3 bases and J 7 bases; nucleotides not matched to a gene: 9. The CDR3 totals 15 residues. Germline CDR1 is MNHEY and CDR2 is SMNVEV (reference sequence). The CDR3 reads CASSFGQGVRNEQFF. CDR3 nucleotide sequence: TGTGCCAGCAGTTTTGGGCAGGGGGTGCGGAATGAGCAGTTCTTC.

This clonotype has a handful of counts. V and J are TRBV10-3 and TRBJ1-2; 7 bases are a match to TRBD1. J was trimmed by 6 bases and V by 6 bases; bases with no gene match: 4. CDR1 is ENHRY, CDR2 SYGVKD, per germline. The CDR3 length is 12 residues. CDR3 loop: CAISPTGDGYTF. The CDR3 DNA reads TGTGCCATCAGCCCAACAGGGGATGGCTACACCTTC.

This clonotype came up a few times. V usage is TRBV18 and J usage is TRBJ2-1; 9 bases align to TRBD1. Trimming took 3 bases from V and 6 from J; bases not matched to a gene: 6. The length of the CDR3 is 15 residues. Germline-derived CDR1 and CDR2 are KGHSH and LQKENI. Here the CDR3 reads CASSPGQGGRNEQFF. CDR3 DNA sequence: TGTGCCAGCTCACCGGGACAGGGAGGCCGCAATGAGCAGTTCTTC.

This clonotype was seen a handful of times. The chain couples TRBV10-3 to TRBJ2-6; 11 bases match TRBD1. Germline V CDR1 and CDR2: ENHRY, SYGVKD. There are 17 residues in the CDR3. V shed 7 bases, J shed 0 bases, and the junction held 5 bases outside the gene matches. In DNA, the CDR3 is TGTGCCATCAATCCAGGGACAGGGGGCTCTGGGGCCAACGTCCTGACTTTC. This gives the protein CAINPGTGGSGANVLTF.

This clonotype was picked up a small number of times. The chain has TRBV19 and TRBJ1-1; 7 bases agree with TRBD1. CDR1 LNHDA and CDR2 SQIVND come from the germline V gene (reference sequence). The CDR3 covers 14 residues. Trimming removed 2 bases from V and 6 bases from J; junction bases left unmatched: 6. The CDR3 nucleotides are TGTGCCAGTAGTATAACAGGGGTGGGAGCTGAAGCTTTCTTT. Residues: CASSITGVGAEAFF.

This clonotype was seen a handful of times. The chain is built from TRBV11-2 and TRBJ1-1; D unclear. Germline V lookup: CDR1 SGHAT, CDR2 FQNNGV. V was clipped by 1 base and J by 3 bases, with 12 bases between them. The CDR3 loop spans 15 amino acids. CDR3 protein: CASSLVTGIYTEAFF. DNA for the CDR3: TGTGCCAGCAGCTTAGTTACGGGGATCTACACTGAAGCTTTCTTT.

In this sample, this clonotype turned up once. The chain joins TRBV3-1 to TRBJ1-2; D is possibly TRBD1 (5 bases). The V and J ends lost 4 bases and 0 bases respectively, with 12 bases between them. Germline V gene lookup returns CDR1 LGHDT and CDR2 YNNKEL (reference sequence). CDR3 length: 15 amino acids. For the CDR3, the DNA is TGTGCCAGCAGCCTTTCGACAGTTACTAACTATGGCTACACCTTC. Translation: CASSLSTVTNYGYTF.